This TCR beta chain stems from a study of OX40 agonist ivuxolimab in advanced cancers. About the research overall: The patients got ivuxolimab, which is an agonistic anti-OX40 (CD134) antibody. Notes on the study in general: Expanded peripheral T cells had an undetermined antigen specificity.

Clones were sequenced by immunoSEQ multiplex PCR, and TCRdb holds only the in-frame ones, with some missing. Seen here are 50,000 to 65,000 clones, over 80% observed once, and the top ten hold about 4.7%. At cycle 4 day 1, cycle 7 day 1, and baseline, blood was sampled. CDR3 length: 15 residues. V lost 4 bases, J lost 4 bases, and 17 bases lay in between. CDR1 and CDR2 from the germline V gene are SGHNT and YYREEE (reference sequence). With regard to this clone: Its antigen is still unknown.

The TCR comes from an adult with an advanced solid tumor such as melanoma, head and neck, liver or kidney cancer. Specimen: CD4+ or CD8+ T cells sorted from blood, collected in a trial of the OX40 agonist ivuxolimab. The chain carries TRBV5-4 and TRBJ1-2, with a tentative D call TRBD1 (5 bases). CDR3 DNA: TGTGCCAGCAGCGACCAAAGACAGCGGATCTATGGCTACACCTTC. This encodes CASSDQRQRIYGYTF.